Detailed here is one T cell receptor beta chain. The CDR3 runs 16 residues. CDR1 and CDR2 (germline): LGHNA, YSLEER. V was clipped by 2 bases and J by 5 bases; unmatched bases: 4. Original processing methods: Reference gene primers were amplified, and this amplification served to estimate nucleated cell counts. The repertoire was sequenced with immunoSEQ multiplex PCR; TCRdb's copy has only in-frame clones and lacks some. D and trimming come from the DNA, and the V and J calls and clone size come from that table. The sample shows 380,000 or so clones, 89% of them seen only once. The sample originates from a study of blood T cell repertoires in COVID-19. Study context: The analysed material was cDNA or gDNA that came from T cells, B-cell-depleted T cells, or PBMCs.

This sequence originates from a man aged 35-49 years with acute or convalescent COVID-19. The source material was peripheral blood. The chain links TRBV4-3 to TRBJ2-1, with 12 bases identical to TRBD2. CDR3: CASSQRTSGDDNEQFF. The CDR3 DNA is TGCGCCAGCAGCCAACGGACTAGCGGGGACGACAATGAGCAGTTCTTC.